This is a list of T cell receptor beta chains from one sample in a study of blood T cell repertoires in COVID-19. The method was immunoSEQ multiplex PCR; TCRdb's version includes in-frame clones alone and lacks a portion of them. The repertoire holds some 16,000 clones, with around 80% as singletons. Material: peripheral blood. The receptor set was obtained from a man in his sixties with acute or convalescent COVID-19. CDR3s include the opening cysteine and the closing phenylalanine or tryptophan. D genes are given only for firm matches. Size tells how often a clone was seen (once, few, many) or the class of an expanded clone, and some rows leave it out.

>TRBV15|-|TRBD1|TRBJ1-1
TGTGCCACCAGCAGAGATCTACAGGGGCACACTGAAGCTTTCTTT
CATSRDLQGHTEAFF
>TRBV6-5|-|TRBD1|TRBJ1-1
TGTGCCAGCAGTACCCGACAGGGGTACACTGAAGCTTTCTTT
CASSTRQGYTEAFF
>TRBV6-1|-|-|TRBJ2-6
TGTGCCAGCAGTGAACTAGCTGGGGCCAACGTCCTGACTTTC
CASSELAGANVLTF
>TRBV4-1|once|-|TRBJ1-3
TGCGCCAGCAGCCCAAGATCAGGGACAGGAAACACCATATATTTT
CASSPRSGTGNTIYF
>TRBV2|few|TRBD1|TRBJ1-2
TGTGCCACCTTGGACAGGGCCCCCTATGGCTACACCTTC
CATLDRAPYGYTF
>TRBV27|-|-|TRBJ1-2
TGTGCCAGCAAAATCCACGGAGCTGGTCTCGGCTACACCTTC
CASKIHGAGLGYTF
>TRBV7-3|-|-|TRBJ2-5
TGTGCCATCTCTGGGGCCGAGACCCAGTACTTC
CAISGAETQYF
>TRBV20-1|-|-|TRBJ1-2
TGCAGTGCTAGGAGGCAGCATGGCTACACCTTC
CSARRQHGYTF
>TRBV5-1|-|-|TRBJ2-5
TGCGCCAGCAGCTTCAGCCAAGAGACCCAGTACTTC
CASSFSQETQYF
>TRBV19|-|TRBD1|TRBJ1-1
TGTGCCAGTAGTATAGTCCGGACAGGGGGTTACACTGAAGCTTTCTTT
CASSIVRTGGYTEAFF
>TRBV6-6|-|-|TRBJ1-1
TGTGCCAGCCTAAACGAGGCGTACACTGAAGCTTTCTTT
CASLNEAYTEAFF
>TRBV7-8|-|-|TRBJ1-4
TGTGCCACTTGCAGGAGCAGGGGCGAAAAACTGTTTTTT
CATCRSRGEKLFF
>TRBV6-5|-|-|TRBJ1-2
TGTGCCAGCAGGAGATTCCCGGGGGAATATGGCTACACCTTC
CASRRFPGEYGYTF
>TRBV12-3/TRBV12-4|-|TRBD1|TRBJ2-3
TGTGCCAGCAGTTCAGACAGGGTTGGCACGCAGTATTTT
CASSSDRVGTQYF
>TRBV30|-|-|TRBJ1-2
TGTGCCTCCCCGACATTGGGCTTC
CASPTLGF
>TRBV18|-|-|TRBJ1-1
TGTGCCAGCTCACCACGCAGGGGAACTGAAGCTTTCTTT
CASSPRRGTEAFF
>TRBV15|-|-|TRBJ2-1
TGTGCCACCAGCAGAGATCGGGGTGAGCAGTTCTTC
CATSRDRGEQFF
>TRBV5-1|-|TRBD2|TRBJ2-3
TGCGCCAGCAGCGGACTAGCGAGCCGAGATACGCAGTATTTT
CASSGLASRDTQYF
>TRBV7-9|-|-|TRBJ1-2
TGTGCCAGCAGCTCGTCGCGGGGGGACTATGGCTACACCTTC
CASSSSRGDYGYTF
>TRBV28|-|TRBD1|TRBJ1-6
TGTGCCAGCAGCACGGACAGGGGGCATTCACCCCTCCACTTT
CASSTDRGHSPLHF
>TRBV25-1|-|-|TRBJ2-1
TGTGCCAGCAAACGACTACGGGATGAGCAGTTCTTC
CASKRLRDEQFF
>TRBV7-2|-|TRBD2|TRBJ2-5
TGTGCCAGCATTCGGCGGGGGGGGCCTCAAGAGACCCAGTACTTC
CASIRRGGPQETQYF
>TRBV21-1|few|-|TRBJ1-2
TGTGCCAGCAGCATCGTGACAGGGGGTCCGAGCTACACCTTC
CASSIVTGGPSYTF
>TRBV5-1|-|TRBD2|TRBJ2-7
TGCGCCAGCAGCTTGGAGGCTAGCGGTTGGTCCTACGAGCAGTACTTC
CASSLEASGWSYEQYF
>TRBV2|-|TRBD1|TRBJ2-4
TGTGCCTCCAGTCCGGGACAGGGCGAAGCCAAAAACATTCAGTACTTC
CASSPGQGEAKNIQYF
>TRBV5-1|-|-|TRBJ2-5
TGCGCCAGCAGCCGAAATCCAGACAACCCTACAGAGACCCAGTACTTC
CASSRNPDNPTETQYF
>TRBV5-4|few|TRBD1|TRBJ1-1
TGTGCCAGCAGCTGGACAGGAGGGGAGACTGAAGCTTTCTTT
CASSWTGGETEAFF
>TRBV12-3/TRBV12-4|-|TRBD1|TRBJ1-6
TGTGCCAGCAGCCAGGGGGGAACACCCCTCCACTTT
CASSQGGTPLHF
>TRBV7-9|-|-|TRBJ1-1
TGTGCCAGCAGCCGACCTACTTCGGGGGGGTCTGAAGCTTTCTTT
CASSRPTSGGSEAFF